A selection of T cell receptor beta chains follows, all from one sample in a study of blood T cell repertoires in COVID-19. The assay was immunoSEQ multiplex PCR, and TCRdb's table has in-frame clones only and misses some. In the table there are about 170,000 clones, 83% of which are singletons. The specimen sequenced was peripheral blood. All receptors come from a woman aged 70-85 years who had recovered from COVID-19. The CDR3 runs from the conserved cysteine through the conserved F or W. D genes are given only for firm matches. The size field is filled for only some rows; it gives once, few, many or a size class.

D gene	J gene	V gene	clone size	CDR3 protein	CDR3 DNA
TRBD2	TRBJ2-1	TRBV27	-	CASSLRLVAGGAYNEQFF	TGTGCCAGCAGTTTACGGTTGGTAGCGGGAGGGGCCTACAATGAGCAGTTCTTC
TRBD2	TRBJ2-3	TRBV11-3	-	CASSLGASGSTDTQYF	TGTGCCAGCAGCTTAGGAGCTAGCGGGAGCACAGATACGCAGTATTTT
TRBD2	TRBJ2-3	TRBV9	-	CASSVVTSGKTDTQYF	TGTGCCAGCAGCGTAGTTACTAGCGGTAAGACAGATACGCAGTATTTT
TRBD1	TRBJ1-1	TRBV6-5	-	CASRAFRQGLTEAFF	TGTGCCAGCAGAGCTTTTCGACAGGGTCTTACTGAAGCTTTCTTT
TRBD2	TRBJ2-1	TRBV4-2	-	CASSQGPSGRIYNEQFF	TGTGCCAGCAGCCAAGGGCCTAGCGGGAGAATCTACAATGAGCAGTTCTTC
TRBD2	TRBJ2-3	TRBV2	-	CASRTSGSADTQYF	TGTGCCAGCAGGACTAGCGGTTCGGCAGATACGCAGTATTTT
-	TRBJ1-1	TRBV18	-	CASSPMIATMNTEAFF	TGTGCCAGCTCACCGATGATAGCCACTATGAACACTGAAGCTTTCTTT
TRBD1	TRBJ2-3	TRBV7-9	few	CASSLDRGRPDTQYF	TGTGCCAGCAGCCTCGACAGGGGGCGTCCAGATACGCAGTATTTT
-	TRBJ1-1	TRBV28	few	CASSTGSWGRNTEAFF	TGTGCCAGCAGTACAGGTAGCTGGGGCCGGAACACTGAAGCTTTCTTT
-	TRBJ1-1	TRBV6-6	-	CASSYSLSTEAFF	TGTGCCAGCAGTTACTCGTTGAGCACTGAAGCTTTCTTT
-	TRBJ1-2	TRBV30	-	CAWSVRGGLVYGYTF	TGTGCCTGGAGTGTACGGGGGGGGCTGGTCTATGGCTACACCTTC
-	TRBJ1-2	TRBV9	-	CASSPRIDNYGYTF	TGTGCCAGCAGCCCGCGGATTGATAACTATGGCTACACCTTC
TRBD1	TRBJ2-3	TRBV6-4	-	CASSLGGQGRLATQYF	TGTGCCAGCAGTCTAGGGGGACAGGGAAGATTGGCTACGCAGTATTTT
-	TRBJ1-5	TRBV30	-	CAWSVGRVNNQPQHF	TGTGCCTGGAGTGTTGGCCGGGTCAACAATCAGCCCCAGCATTTT
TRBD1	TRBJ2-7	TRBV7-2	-	CASGPGTGAYEQYF	TGTGCCAGCGGTCCCGGGACAGGTGCATACGAGCAGTACTTC
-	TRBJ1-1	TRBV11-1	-	CASRKDRNTEAFF	TGTGCCAGCAGGAAAGACAGGAACACTGAAGCTTTCTTT
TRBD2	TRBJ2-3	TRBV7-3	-	CASSPGLVDTQYF	TGTGCCAGCAGCCCAGGACTAGTAGATACGCAGTATTTT
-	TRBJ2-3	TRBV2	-	CASSYTDTQYF	TGTGCCAGCAGCTACACAGATACGCAGTATTTT
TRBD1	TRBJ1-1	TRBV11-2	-	CASSLRMTGAEAFF	TGTGCCAGCAGCCTCCGGATGACAGGGGCTGAAGCTTTCTTT
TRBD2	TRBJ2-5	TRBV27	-	CASSLRAGVGQETQYF	TGTGCCAGCAGTTTAAGGGCGGGAGTTGGCCAAGAGACCCAGTACTTC
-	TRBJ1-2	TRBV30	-	CAWSISPGGVYGYTF	TGTGCCTGGAGTATATCCCCTGGGGGGGTCTATGGCTACACCTTC
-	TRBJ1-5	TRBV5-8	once	CASSLARGGQPQHF	TGTGCCAGCAGCTTGGCACGGGGGGGTCAGCCCCAGCATTTT
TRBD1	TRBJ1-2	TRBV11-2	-	CASHRDSHYGYTF	TGTGCCTCCCACCGGGACAGCCACTATGGCTACACCTTC
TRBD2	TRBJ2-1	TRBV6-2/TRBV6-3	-	CASSYPRPGGPTAYNEQFF	TGTGCCAGCAGTTACCCCCGGCCGGGAGGGCCGACAGCCTACAATGAGCAGTTCTTC
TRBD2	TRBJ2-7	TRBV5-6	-	CASSETKRASGRGNEQYF	TGTGCCAGCAGCGAAACTAAAAGGGCTAGCGGACGGGGCAACGAGCAGTACTTC
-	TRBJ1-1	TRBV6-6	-	CAAGGPEAFF	TGTGCCGCCGGAGGCCCTGAAGCTTTCTTT
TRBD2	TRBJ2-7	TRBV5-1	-	CASSRGSSGSFDEQYF	TGCGCCAGCAGCCGGGGATCTAGCGGGAGCTTCGACGAGCAGTACTTC
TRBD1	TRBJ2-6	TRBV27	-	CASRAGGAGANVLTF	TGTGCCAGCAGGGCAGGGGGCGCTGGGGCCAACGTCCTGACTTTC
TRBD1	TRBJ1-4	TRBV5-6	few	CASSLAGQGGEKLFF	TGTGCCAGCAGCTTGGCGGGCCAGGGGGGTGAAAAACTGTTTTTT
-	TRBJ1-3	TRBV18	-	CASSPPGDGNTIYF	TGTGCCAGCTCACCGCCGGGGGATGGAAACACCATATATTTT
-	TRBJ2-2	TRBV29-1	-	CSAPLAATGELFF	TGCAGCGCCCCCCTGGCGGCCACCGGGGAGCTGTTTTTT